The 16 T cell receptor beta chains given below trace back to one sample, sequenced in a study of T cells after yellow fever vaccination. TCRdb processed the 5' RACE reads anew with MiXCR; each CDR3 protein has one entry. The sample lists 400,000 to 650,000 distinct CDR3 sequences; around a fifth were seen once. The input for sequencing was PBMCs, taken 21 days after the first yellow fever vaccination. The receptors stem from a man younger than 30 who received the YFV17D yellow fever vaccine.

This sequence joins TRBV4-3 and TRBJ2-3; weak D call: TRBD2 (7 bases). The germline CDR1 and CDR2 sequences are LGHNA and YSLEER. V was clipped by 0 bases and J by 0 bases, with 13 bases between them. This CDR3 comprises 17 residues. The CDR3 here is CASSQDPAGASTDTQYF. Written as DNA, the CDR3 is TGCGCCAGCAGCCAAGATCCGGCGGGGGCTAGCACAGATACGCAGTATTTT.

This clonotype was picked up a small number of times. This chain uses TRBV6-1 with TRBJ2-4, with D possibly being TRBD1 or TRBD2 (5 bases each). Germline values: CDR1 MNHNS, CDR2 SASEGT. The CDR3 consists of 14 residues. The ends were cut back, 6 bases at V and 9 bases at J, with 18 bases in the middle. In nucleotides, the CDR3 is TGTGCCAGCAGCCCACCGGGGACGGGGCCCATTCAGTACTTC. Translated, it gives CASSPPGTGPIQYF.

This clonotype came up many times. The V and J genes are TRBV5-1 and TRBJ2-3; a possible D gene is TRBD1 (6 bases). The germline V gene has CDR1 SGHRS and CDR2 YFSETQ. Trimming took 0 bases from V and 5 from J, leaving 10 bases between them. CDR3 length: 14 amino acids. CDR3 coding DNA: TGCGCCAGCAGCTTGGAAGGGGGTGAAGATACGCAGTATTTT. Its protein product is CASSLEGGEDTQYF.

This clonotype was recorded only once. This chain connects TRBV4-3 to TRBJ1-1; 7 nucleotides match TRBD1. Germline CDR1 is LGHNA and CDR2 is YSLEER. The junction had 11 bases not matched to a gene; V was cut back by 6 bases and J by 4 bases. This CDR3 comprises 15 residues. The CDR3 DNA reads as TGCGCCAGCAGTCCGCGGACACAGGGGTTCACTGAAGCTTTCTTT. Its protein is CASSPRTQGFTEAFF.

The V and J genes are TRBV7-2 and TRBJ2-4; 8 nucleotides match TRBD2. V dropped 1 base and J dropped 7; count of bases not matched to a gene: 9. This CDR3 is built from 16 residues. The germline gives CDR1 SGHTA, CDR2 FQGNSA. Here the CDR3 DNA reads TGTGCCAGCAGCTTAGTCGGGGGGGCTGGTGGGAACATTCAGTACTTC. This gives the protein CASSLVGGAGGNIQYF.

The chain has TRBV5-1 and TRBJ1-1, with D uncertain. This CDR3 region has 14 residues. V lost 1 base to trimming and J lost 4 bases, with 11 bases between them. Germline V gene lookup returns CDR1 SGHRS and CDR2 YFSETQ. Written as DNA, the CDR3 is TGCGCCAGCAGCTTGCCACCCAGATTCACTGAAGCTTTCTTT. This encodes CASSLPPRFTEAFF.

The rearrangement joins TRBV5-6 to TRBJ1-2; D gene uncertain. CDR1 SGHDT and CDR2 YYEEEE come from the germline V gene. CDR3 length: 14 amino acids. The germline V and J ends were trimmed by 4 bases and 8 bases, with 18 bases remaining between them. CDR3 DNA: TGTGCCAGCAGCACGGTAAACGGTGGACCAGGCTACACCTTC. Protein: CASSTVNGGPGYTF. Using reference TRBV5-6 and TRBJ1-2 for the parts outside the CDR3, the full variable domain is DAGVTQSPTHLIKTRGQQVTLRCSPKSGHDTVSWYQQALGQGPQFIFQYYEEEERQRGNFPDRFSGHQFPNYSSELNVNALLLGDSALYLCASSTVNGGPGYTFGSGTRLTVV.

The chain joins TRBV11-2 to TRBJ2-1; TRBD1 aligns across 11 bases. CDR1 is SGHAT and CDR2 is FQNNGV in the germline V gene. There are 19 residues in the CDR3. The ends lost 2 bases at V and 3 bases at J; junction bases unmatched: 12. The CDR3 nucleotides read TGTGCCAGCAGCTTAAGAGGGACAGGGGGACTCACCATCTACAATGAGCAGTTCTTC. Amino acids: CASSLRGTGGLTIYNEQFF.

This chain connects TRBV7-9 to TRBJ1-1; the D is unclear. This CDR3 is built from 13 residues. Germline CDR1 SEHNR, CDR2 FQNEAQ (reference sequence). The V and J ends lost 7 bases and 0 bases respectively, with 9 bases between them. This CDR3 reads CASMGAMNTEAFF. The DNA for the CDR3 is TGTGCCAGCATGGGAGCCATGAACACTGAAGCTTTCTTT.

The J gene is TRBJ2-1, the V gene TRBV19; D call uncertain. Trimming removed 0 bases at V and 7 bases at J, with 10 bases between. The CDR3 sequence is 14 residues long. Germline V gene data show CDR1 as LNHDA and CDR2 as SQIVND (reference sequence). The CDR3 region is CASSIERSANEQFF. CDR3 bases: TGTGCCAGTAGTATAGAAAGGTCCGCAAATGAGCAGTTCTTC.

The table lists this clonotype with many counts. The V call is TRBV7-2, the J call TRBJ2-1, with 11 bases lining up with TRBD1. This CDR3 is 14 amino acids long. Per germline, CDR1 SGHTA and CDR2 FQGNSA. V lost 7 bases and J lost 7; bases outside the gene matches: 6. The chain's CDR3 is CASKGQGALNEQFF. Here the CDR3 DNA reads TGTGCCAGCAAAGGACAGGGGGCGCTTAATGAGCAGTTCTTC.

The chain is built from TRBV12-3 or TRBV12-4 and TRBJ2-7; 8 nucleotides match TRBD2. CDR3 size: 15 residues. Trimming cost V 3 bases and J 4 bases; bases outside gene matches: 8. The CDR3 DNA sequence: TGTGCCAGCAGTTTGCCCCATAGCGGGGTTTACGAGCAGTACTTC. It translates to CASSLPHSGVYEQYF.

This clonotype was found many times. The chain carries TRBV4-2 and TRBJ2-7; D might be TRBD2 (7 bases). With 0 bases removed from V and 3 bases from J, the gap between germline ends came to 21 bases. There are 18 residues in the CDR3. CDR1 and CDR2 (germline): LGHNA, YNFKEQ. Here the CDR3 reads CASSQDLRTGGQYYEQYF. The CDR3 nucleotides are TGTGCCAGCAGCCAAGATCTTCGGACGGGGGGCCAGTACTACGAGCAGTACTTC.

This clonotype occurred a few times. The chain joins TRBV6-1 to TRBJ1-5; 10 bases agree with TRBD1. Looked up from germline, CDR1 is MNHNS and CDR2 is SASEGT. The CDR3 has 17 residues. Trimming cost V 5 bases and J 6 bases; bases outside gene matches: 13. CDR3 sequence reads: CASSRSYSGTGVQPQHF. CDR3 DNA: TGTGCCAGCAGTCGATCATACTCCGGGACAGGGGTTCAGCCCCAGCATTTT.

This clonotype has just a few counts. CDR3 in DNA: TGCGCCAGCAACCAACGATGGGGGGACAATGAGCAGTTCTTC. It specifies CASNQRWGDNEQFF. The chain carries TRBV5-1 and TRBJ2-1; possible D gene TRBD2, 6 bases. The germline V and J ends were trimmed by 6 bases and 5 bases, with 15 bases remaining between them. CDR1 and CDR2 (germline): SGHRS, YFSETQ. CDR3 length equals 14 residues.

In DNA form, the CDR3 reads TGCAGTGCTAGTATAGGAGGGGATTCACCCCTCCACTTT. The encoded protein is CSASIGGDSPLHF. V and J are TRBV20-1 and TRBJ1-6, with D possibly being TRBD1 (5 bases). The CDR3 has 13 amino acids. Germline CDR1 is DFQATT and CDR2 is SNEGSKA (reference sequence). The V gene lost 3 bases and the J gene lost 8 bases, with 11 bases spanning the gap.